A single T cell receptor beta chain is shown here with its context. Its matching antigen is unknown. These data belong to a study of shared clonotypes between healthy human individuals. Overall study results and limits: Sampling included only blood; tissue repertoires likely differ.

From germline, CDR1 is SGHAT and CDR2 FQNNGV. The CDR3 runs to 13 residues. The V gene lost 11 bases and the J gene lost 1 base, with 11 bases spanning the gap. Several immunoSEQ plates received, in even portions, the genomic DNA of each subset. TCRdb's copy holds only in-frame clones and misses some; the assay was immunoSEQ multiplex PCR. The repertoire holds about 480,000 clones, with about 75% as singletons. Genomic DNA from unsorted samples was obtained from about 88 million PBMCs (per sample). The chain uses TRBV11-2 and TRBJ2-2; D might be TRBD2 (6 bases). The receptor's source is a woman in her 40s in good health. Some clones in this sample may be carry-over from other donors' samples. The sequenced sample consisted of PBMCs. The CDR3 loop reads CAGRLGNTGELFF. The CDR3 DNA sequence: TGTGCCGGGAGACTAGGGAACACCGGGGAGCTGTTTTTT.